The TCR beta chain under discussion was sequenced for a study of blood T cell repertoires in COVID-19. About the study: The analysed material was cDNA or gDNA that came from T cells, B-cell-depleted T cells, or PBMCs.

Those enrolled in Seattle joined during active infection and were followed longitudinally afterward. The V gene lost 5 bases and the J gene lost 6 bases, with 13 bases spanning the gap. Germline assignment: CDR1 GTSNPN and CDR2 SVGIG (reference sequence). The CDR3 contains 12 residues. Under the authors' procedure: Reference gene primer amplification gave nucleated cell count estimates. The assay was immunoSEQ multiplex PCR, and TCRdb's table has in-frame clones only and misses some. V, J and clone size are those of that table, while D and trimming were read from the DNA. The sample shows 250,000 to 400,000 clones, 90% of them seen only once.

The sequencing input was peripheral blood. The receptor was derived from a woman under 40 with COVID-19, enrolled during active disease. V is TRBV30 and J is TRBJ1-1, with a weak D call TRBD1 (6 bases). As DNA, the CDR3 is TGTGCCTGGGCGAGGGGGAGCGCTGAAGCTTTCTTT. Encoded protein: CAWARGSAEAFF. Variable domain in full (rest from reference TRBV30 and TRBJ1-1): SQTIHQWPATLVQPVGSPLSLECTVEGTSNPNLYWYRQAAGRGLQLLFYSVGIGQISSEVPQNLSASRPQDRQFILSSKKLLLSDSGFYLCAWARGSAEAFFGQGTRLTVV.